These T cell receptor beta chains were read from a single sample in a study of blood T cells in healthy people across ages. A single record per CDR3 protein comes from TCRdb applying MiXCR to the 5' RACE reads. The sample has about 1,500,000 distinct CDR3 sequences; roughly 27% are singletons. Sequencing used blood. These receptors were taken from a woman in her 30s in good health. Each CDR3 is given with its conserved first and last residue.

j_call: TRBJ2-7
v_call: TRBV4-1
cdr3_aa: CASSQEQGRTSYEQYF

j_call: TRBJ2-1
v_call: TRBV10-1
cdr3_aa: CASSDFSDFYNEQFF

j_call: TRBJ2-1
v_call: TRBV11-1
cdr3_aa: CASSLVGTSGDNEQFF

j_call: TRBJ2-1
v_call: TRBV29-1
cdr3_aa: CSVDLAGGFKSGNEQVF

j_call: TRBJ2-2
v_call: TRBV14
cdr3_aa: CANSQYGGTGELFF

j_call: NA
v_call: TRBV3-1
cdr3_aa: CASSQRRGPSPNIQYF

j_call: TRBJ2-4
v_call: TRBV20-1
cdr3_aa: CSASDLDRGQLIKNIQYF

j_call: TRBJ2-1
v_call: TRBV11-2
cdr3_aa: CASSLRGQSGNEQFF

j_call: TRBJ2-3
v_call: TRBV6-5
cdr3_aa: CASSYSLTRSLTDTQYF

j_call: TRBJ2-3
v_call: TRBV20-1
cdr3_aa: CSARASAGADTQYF

j_call: TRBJ1-3
v_call: TRBV20-1
cdr3_aa: CSASTGLGNTIYF

j_call: TRBJ2-1
v_call: TRBV3-1
cdr3_aa: CASSQEGGVSSEQFF

j_call: TRBJ2-5
v_call: TRBV7-6
cdr3_aa: CASSAPFGTQYF

j_call: TRBJ2-7
v_call: TRBV24-1
cdr3_aa: CATSGTGQSGRSQYF

j_call: TRBJ1-1
v_call: TRBV6-2/TRBV6-3
cdr3_aa: CASSRAYEAFF

j_call: TRBJ2-7
v_call: TRBV6-5
cdr3_aa: CASTRESDRVPEQYF

j_call: TRBJ2-7
v_call: TRBV20-1
cdr3_aa: CSARDTGRGTGGGEVQYF

j_call: TRBJ1-2
v_call: TRBV12-3/TRBV12-4
cdr3_aa: CASRDTGMGTGNYGYTF